These 23 T cell receptor beta chains originate from one sample sequenced in a study of radiation and T cells in renal cell carcinoma. Time point in this sample: blood 2 weeks post-SBRT. Sample treatment: 15 Gy SBRT to primary tumor, nephrectomy 4 weeks later. Only in-frame clones appear in the TCRdb table, and some are missing; sequencing was by immunoSEQ multiplex PCR. Found here are about 130,000 clones, about four fifths of them singletons; the top ten hold 5.8%. The sample was blood, taken from a patient whose treatment included radiotherapy and nephrectomy. These receptors came from a man in his forties or fifties with renal cell carcinoma.

The V gene is TRBV5-5, the J gene TRBJ1-1; TRBD1 is a possible D gene (5 bases). The length of the CDR3 is 16 residues. Trimming took off 3 bases at V and 3 bases at J, with 18 bases between the two ends. Germline V gives CDR1 SGHKS, CDR2 YYEKEE (reference sequence). Here the CDR3 DNA reads TGTGCCAGCAGCTCGAGCCTCTTACTCAGGGACACTGAAGCTTTCTTT. It codes for CASSSSLLLRDTEAFF.

V gene TRBV21-1 combines with J gene TRBJ1-5; the table's D call, TRBD1, was not checked against the DNA. TRBV21-1 is labeled a pseudogene. The length of the CDR3 is 16 residues. CDR3 coding DNA: TGTGCCAGCAACGAGACAGGGGGCGCACCCAATCAGCCCCAGCATTTT. Translated: CASNETGGAPNQPQHF.

The rearrangement joins TRBV28 to TRBJ2-1, with 8 bases that match TRBD2. Trimming took 5 bases from V and 3 from J; bases not matched to a gene: 9. The CDR3 is 16 amino acids. From germline, CDR1 is MDHEN and CDR2 SYDVKM. CDR3 sequence reads: CASSPGGAGVYNEQFF. The CDR3 bases are TGTGCCAGCAGTCCCGGGGGGGCAGGGGTCTACAATGAGCAGTTCTTC.

The gene calls are TRBV27 and TRBJ2-1; 7 nucleotides match TRBD2. The length of the CDR3 is 15 residues. Per germline, CDR1 MNHEY and CDR2 SMNVEV (reference sequence). The V gene end was trimmed by 5 bases and the J gene end by 2 bases; junction bases not matched to a gene: 6. The CDR3 loop reads CASSLAEGTYNEQFF. CDR3 nucleotide sequence: TGTGCCAGCAGTCTAGCGGAGGGGACCTACAATGAGCAGTTCTTC.

This clone showed up just a few times. The rearrangement uses TRBV5-1 and TRBJ2-1; TRBD1 matches at 8 bases. Germline-derived CDR1 and CDR2 are SGHRS and YFSETQ. V shed 0 bases and J 1 base; nucleotides not matched to a gene: 6. This CDR3 has 17 amino acids. The CDR3 nucleotides are TGCGCCAGCAGCTTGGGACAGGGGAAGGGATCCTACAATGAGCAGTTCTTC. Protein: CASSLGQGKGSYNEQFF.

This clone was counted between two and nine times. The chain has TRBV19 and TRBJ1-6; 7 nucleotides align to TRBD1. The CDR3 contains 18 residues. Germline loops: CDR1 LNHDA, CDR2 SQIVND (reference sequence). V lost 2 bases, J lost 0 bases, and 7 bases stayed unmatched. The CDR3 region is CASSIIYRGRSYNSPLHF. CDR3 sequence (DNA): TGTGCCAGTAGTATAATCTACAGGGGCCGCTCCTATAATTCACCCCTCCACTTT.

The V call is TRBV19, the J call TRBJ1-4; weak D call: TRBD1 (5 bases). Per the germline V gene, CDR1 is LNHDA and CDR2 is SQIVND (reference sequence). The V gene lost 1 base and the J gene lost 7 bases, with 13 bases spanning the gap. The CDR3 is 15 residues long. DNA of the CDR3: TGTGCCAGTAGTATAGTCCTCGGGGACTCTGAAAAACTGTTTTTT. It translates to CASSIVLGDSEKLFF.

The V gene is TRBV5-4, the J gene TRBJ1-2, with a possible D match to TRBD1 (5 bases). This CDR3 is built from 15 residues. The germline CDR1 and CDR2 sequences are SGHNT and YYREEE (reference sequence). V was cut by 0 bases and J by 7 bases, with 16 bases left in between. This CDR3 reads CASSLDMGRIGGYTF. Here the CDR3 DNA reads TGTGCCAGCAGCTTGGATATGGGGCGCATAGGTGGCTACACCTTC. The full variable domain, in which reference TRBV5-4 and TRBJ1-2 provide the parts outside the CDR3, is ETGVTQSPTHLIKTRGQQVTLRCSSQSGHNTVSWYQQALGQGPQFIFQYYREEENGRGNFPPRFSGLQFPNYSSELNVNALELDDSALYLCASSLDMGRIGGYTFGSGTRLTVV.

The chain couples TRBV7-8 to TRBJ1-1; 8 bases are a match to TRBD1. The CDR3 contains 15 residues. The V gene end was trimmed by 3 bases and the J gene end by 2 bases; junction bases not matched to a gene: 5. Germline CDR1 and CDR2: SGHVS and FQNEAQ. The CDR3 DNA sequence: TGTGCCAGCAGCTTGGCGGACAGGGCCAACACTGAAGCTTTCTTT. Amino acid sequence: CASSLADRANTEAFF.

The V and J genes are TRBV18 and TRBJ2-5, with 9 bases identical to TRBD2. Looked up from germline, CDR1 is KGHSH and CDR2 is LQKENI. This CDR3 is 15 amino acids long. The J segment lost 5 bases and the V segment lost 2 bases, leaving 6 bases of the junction unmatched. CDR3: CASSPGAGGWETQYF. Here the CDR3 DNA reads TGTGCCAGCTCACCAGGAGCGGGAGGATGGGAGACCCAGTACTTC.

Here the CDR3 DNA reads TGTGCCAGCAGCCAAGGACCCGGGCGGGACACTGAAGCTTTCTTT. Residues: CASSQGPGRDTEAFF. This sequence joins TRBV6-5 and TRBJ1-1, with unresolved D. Germline V gene data show CDR1 as MNHEY and CDR2 as SVGAGI. V was trimmed by 6 bases and J by 3 bases, leaving 17 bases between them. This CDR3 spans 15 amino acids.

This clone is a singleton in its sample. The chain joins TRBV6-4 to TRBJ1-2; D not certain. From germline, CDR1 is MRHNA and CDR2 SNTAGT. V dropped 1 base and J dropped 7 bases, with 10 bases sitting between them. The CDR3 has 13 amino acids. In nucleotides, the CDR3 is TGTGCCAGCAGTGACTTTTTGGGGAGTGGCTACACCTTC. Translated, it gives CASSDFLGSGYTF.

This chain uses TRBV9 with TRBJ2-7; TRBD2 matches at 9 bases. V was pared by 3 bases and J by 4 bases, with 2 bases of the junction left unmatched. CDR1 and CDR2 (germline): SGDLS, YYNGEE. This CDR3 is 13 amino acids long. CDR3 in amino acids: CASSGGLAYEQYF. CDR3 coding DNA: TGTGCCAGCAGCGGAGGACTAGCGTACGAGCAGTACTTC.

The gene calls are TRBV5-1 and TRBJ2-7; a weak D match, TRBD1 (6 bases). Germline V gene data show CDR1 as SGHRS and CDR2 as YFSETQ. The CDR3 extends over 12 amino acids. V lost 4 bases and J lost 4, with 9 bases in between. The CDR3 DNA reads TGCGCCAGCAGCCCTAGGGGGTACGAGCAGTACTTC. This gives the protein CASSPRGYEQYF.

The rearrangement joins TRBV11-1 to TRBJ2-7, with D uncertain. The CDR3 is 12 amino acids. Trimming took off 1 base at V and 12 bases at J, with 13 bases between the two ends. The germline V gene encodes CDR1 SGHAT and CDR2 FQDESV (reference sequence). CDR3 DNA: TGTGCCAGCAGCTTAGTATCTGCTGAGAGGTACTTC. Its translation: CASSLVSAERYF. The full variable domain, rest sourced from reference TRBV11-1 and TRBJ2-7, is EAEVAQSPRYKITEKSQAVAFWCDPISGHATLYWYRQILGQGPELLVQFQDESVVDDSQLPKDRFSAERLKGVDSTLKIQPAELGDSAMYLCASSLVSAERYFGPGTRLTVT.

V and J are TRBV7-3 and TRBJ2-7; 16 bases are shared with TRBD2. This CDR3 contains 18 residues. Looked up from germline, CDR1 is SGHTA and CDR2 is FQGTGA. V dropped 2 bases and J dropped 6; count of bases not matched to a gene: 10. The DNA for the CDR3 is TGTGCCAGCAGCTTACATGGGACTAGCGGGAGGGTTATCTCCGAGCAGTACTTC. The encoded protein is CASSLHGTSGRVISEQYF.

The CDR3 DNA reads as TGCGCCAGCAGCGTTACAAGTTTAAATGAAAAACTGTTTTTT. The encoded protein is CASSVTSLNEKLFF. This rearrangement joins TRBV5-1 to TRBJ1-4, with no clear D. The CDR3 length is 14 residues. Germline CDR1 and CDR2: SGHRS and YFSETQ. Deletions cut 4 bases from V and 5 bases from J, with 12 bases between.

The genes are TRBV5-4 and TRBJ2-7, with D unclear. Germline V gene sequence: CDR1 SGHNT, CDR2 YYREEE (reference sequence). The V end lost 6 bases, the J end lost 0 bases, and 13 bases lay between the germline ends. This CDR3 comprises 14 residues. For the CDR3, the DNA is TGTGCCAGCACCTCAGGCCCCAGCTCCTACGAGCAGTACTTC. This codes for CASTSGPSSYEQYF. Variable domain in full (rest from reference TRBV5-4 and TRBJ2-7): ETGVTQSPTHLIKTRGQQVTLRCSSQSGHNTVSWYQQALGQGPQFIFQYYREEENGRGNFPPRFSGLQFPNYSSELNVNALELDDSALYLCASTSGPSSYEQYFGPGTRLTVT.

The V gene is TRBV7-2, the J gene TRBJ1-5, with unresolved D. V was pared by 2 bases and J by 12 bases, with 14 bases between. Germline loops: CDR1 SGHTA, CDR2 FQGNSA. The length of the CDR3 is 13 residues. CDR3 residues: CASSLPGIPRQHF. The CDR3 region has the DNA TGTGCCAGCAGCTTACCGGGGATACCTCGCCAGCATTTT.

This clone was picked up a small number of times. J is TRBJ1-1 and V is TRBV9, with TRBD1 identical over 9 bases. The CDR3 length is 16 residues. The germline V gene has CDR1 SGDLS and CDR2 YYNGEE. The J segment lost 1 base and the V segment lost 3 bases, leaving 7 bases of the junction unmatched. In nucleotides, the CDR3 is TGTGCCAGCAGCGGGGGACAGGGAGGAACGAACACTGAAGCTTTCTTT. Its protein product is CASSGGQGGTNTEAFF. The whole variable domain, remainder taken from reference TRBV9 and TRBJ1-1, is DSGVTQTPKHLITATGQRVTLRCSPRSGDLSVYWYQQSLDQGLQFLIQYYNGEERAKGNILERFSAQQFPDLHSELNLSSLELGDSALYFCASSGGQGGTNTEAFFGQGTRLTVV.

This sequence joins TRBV5-1 and TRBJ2-1; TRBD2 matches at 7 bases. CDR1 and CDR2 (germline): SGHRS, YFSETQ. The V segment lost 4 bases and the J segment 8 bases; nucleotides outside the gene matches: 18. There are 17 residues in the CDR3. CDR3 coding DNA: TGCGCCAGCAGCATGGAAAACCGGGACTACGGGTCGGATGAGCAGTTCTTC. It translates to CASSMENRDYGSDEQFF.

This clone is a singleton in its sample. V gene TRBV6-6 combines with J gene TRBJ2-3, with 9 bases lining up with TRBD2. Trimming cost V 0 bases and J 5 bases; bases outside gene matches: 6. The CDR3 loop spans 16 amino acids. In germline, CDR1 is MNHNY, CDR2 SVGAGI (reference sequence). The CDR3 region has the DNA TGTGCCAGCAGTTACTCGATGATAGCGGGAGAAGATACGCAGTATTTT. Translating gives CASSYSMIAGEDTQYF.

The rearrangement links TRBV7-2 to TRBJ2-2; 8 nucleotides align to TRBD1. The length of the CDR3 is 14 residues. Per the germline V gene, CDR1 is SGHTA and CDR2 is FQGNSA. V shed 7 bases, J shed 7 bases, and the junction held 8 bases outside the gene matches. This CDR3 is CASNLQGAGGELFF. In nucleotides, the CDR3 is TGTGCCAGCAACTTGCAGGGGGCGGGCGGGGAGCTGTTTTTT.